This T cell receptor beta chain was sequenced during a study of T cells in localized non-small cell lung cancer (dated by TCRdb to the early 2020s). At the level of the whole study: The study examined T cell repertoires in a few hundred patients with early-stage NSCLC and compared tumors with uninvolved tumor-adjacent lungs. The cohort consisted of roughly 240 treatment-naive NSCLC patients whose localized lung tumors had been resected. Of the NSCLC patients, about 130 were male and around 97 were female, and the mean age was around 66 years.

What the work shows at the level of the full study, not this receptor alone: Because multi-region tumor sequencing was not performed, intratumor heterogeneity could not be ruled out. Because the study design was exploratory, TCR variables were selected using unadjusted p-values without false-discovery rate correction. Of the top 100 tumor clones, a median of roughly 60 were detected in paired uninvolved adjacent lung; roughly 29 were also among that lung's top 100. Uninvolved tumor-adjacent lung showed the highest T cell clonality, higher than tumor, which suggests more focused antigenic responses in the uninvolved tumor-adjacent lung. Longer overall survival was associated with higher T cell density in blood, whereas shorter survival was associated with higher clonality in adjacent lung.

The immunoSEQ Assay was used to sequence TCR beta CDR3 regions from DNA. For the original study's pipeline: To compute T cell density, TCR beta template counts were normalized to usable DNA, which was estimated by amplifying housekeeping genes. Richness was estimated with the preseqR package, extrapolating to 400,000 templates for PBMC samples and 120,000 templates for tissue samples. Clonality was defined by subtracting Pielou's evenness from one. Tissue-enriched TCRs were identified by differential abundance testing using productive amino-acid clonotypes, minimum total count 5 and alpha 0.1. The Jaccard Index and the Morisita Overlap Index were used to quantify repertoire overlap between compartments. TCR beta CDR3s were clustered by GLIPH together with public tetramer-defined viral CDR3s, and at least three viral sequences plus V-gene enrichment were required for viral motifs. TCRdb took this table from immuneACCESS and kept in-frame rearrangements with V and J called. Such tables lack part of the clones; where checked against another copy, unresolved V genes explain under half of the gap, and the rest is unexplained. That table gives V, J and clone size, and the DNA gave D and trimming. In this sample the table shows 28,000 or so clones, about 85% of which occur a single time. Roughly 10% of the sample comes from the top ten.

From the germline V gene, CDR1 is MDHEN and CDR2 is SYDVKM. Trimming removed 4 bases from V and 5 bases from J; the gene matches leave 6 bases unexplained. The CDR3 spans 15 residues, from the cysteine through the phenylalanine. The retained sequence is limited to the CDR3, 45 bases, with the frame set at the first base. At diagnosis, peripheral blood, uninvolved tumor-adjacent lung and tumor were collected and stored as a combination of fresh-frozen and FFPE material. Blood samples were analyzed as peripheral blood mononuclear cells for TCR repertoire profiling. A remark on this clone: It lacks a known antigen. The sample holds no much larger clone one base away, and base qualities are not on file.

This TCR derives from a man aged 40 to 70 with stage III squamous cell lung carcinoma. Sequencing was performed on peripheral blood, taken before any cancer treatment. The sequence joins TRBV28 to TRBJ1-5, with 9 junctional bases fitting TRBD1. The CDR3 here reads CASSSYRGRDQPQHF. The DNA sequence follows: TGTGCCAGCAGTTCATACAGGGGGCGCGATCAGCCCCAGCATTTT.